The 23 T cell receptor beta chains reported below all come from one sample, sequenced in a study of vaccination and CD4 T cells after COVID-19. CD4+ T cells that had been cultured provided DNA sequenced with the Oncomine TCR Beta short-read assay. Each CDR3 protein is one row after TCRdb ran MiXCR on the PCR reads. The sample yields 15,000 to 20,000 distinct CDR3 sequences, about 41% seen once. Treatment reported: roughly ten-day PBMC culture with coronavirus spike peptide pools or control peptides (ViraFEST assay). Antigens for these TCRs are unknown. The sample was CD4+ T cells from blood, cultured in vitro, taken after SARS-CoV-2 vaccination. These receptor sequences come from a human donor who had recovered from COVID-19.

This clonotype was seen a handful of times. V gene TRBV19 combines with J gene TRBJ2-5; the D gene is possibly TRBD2 (5 bases). Per germline, CDR1 LNHDA and CDR2 SQIVND (reference sequence). V was clipped by 6 bases and J by 4 bases, with 15 bases between them. The length of the CDR3 is 14 residues. CDR3 in DNA: TGTGCCAGTAGCGGCTCAGTGGCGGGAGAGACCCAGTACTTC. This encodes CASSGSVAGETQYF. Variable domain in full (rest from reference TRBV19 and TRBJ2-5): DGGITQSPKYLFRKEGQNVTLSCEQNLNHDAMYWYRQDPGQGLRLIYYSQIVNDFQKGDIAEGYSVSREKKESFPLTVTSAQKNPTAFYLCASSGSVAGETQYFGPGTRLLVL.

This clonotype appeared a few times. The chain links TRBV6-5 to TRBJ2-6; possible D gene TRBD2, 6 bases. This CDR3 comprises 15 residues. Per germline, CDR1 MNHEY and CDR2 SVGAGI. Trimming shortened V by 4 bases and J by 2 bases, and 9 bases separated the two germline ends. The CDR3 bases are TGTGCCAGCAGTTTAGCGGAAGCTGGGGCCAACGTCCTGACTTTC. Translated, it gives CASSLAEAGANVLTF.

V is TRBV28 and J is TRBJ2-7; D not certain. Germline CDR1 is MDHEN and CDR2 is SYDVKM. Trimming took off 2 bases at V and 5 bases at J, with 1 base between the two ends. The CDR3 spans 10 residues. In DNA form, the CDR3 reads TGTGCCAGCAGTTTAGACGAGCAGTACTTC. Its protein product is CASSLDEQYF.

This clonotype was detected a few times. The rearrangement links TRBV29-1 to TRBJ2-2; D call uncertain. With 6 bases removed from V and 4 bases from J, the gap between germline ends came to 15 bases. This CDR3 spans 14 amino acids. CDR1 SQVTM and CDR2 ANQGSEA come from the germline V gene. CDR3 bases: TGCAGCGTCTCCTCAGGCGGCGTCACCGGGGAGCTGTTTTTT. Residues: CSVSSGGVTGELFF.

This chain links TRBV6-1 with TRBJ2-1, with D hard to call. Germline-derived CDR1 and CDR2 are MNHNS and SASEGT. The CDR3 has 11 amino acids. V gave up 8 bases and J gave up 3 bases, with 5 bases separating them. DNA for the CDR3: TGTGCCAGCGGGGTCTACAATGAGCAGTTCTTC. It is translated as CASGVYNEQFF.

This clonotype is medium-sized by share. The chain recombines TRBV29-1 with TRBJ1-5; D remains ambiguous. V was cut by 6 bases and J by 3 bases, with 9 bases left in between. The CDR3 extends over 12 amino acids. The germline V gene encodes CDR1 SQVTM and CDR2 ANQGSEA. The CDR3 DNA follows: TGCAGCGTCCGGGCCCCCAATCAGCCCCAGCATTTT. It translates to CSVRAPNQPQHF. Full variable domain (rest looked up from reference TRBV29-1 and TRBJ1-5): SAVISQKPSRDICQRGTSLTIQCQVDSQVTMMFWYRQQPGQSLTLIATANQGSEATYESGFVIDKFPISRPNLTFSTLTVSNMSPEDSSIYLCSVRAPNQPQHFGDGTRLSIL.

There are a few counts of this clonotype. The chain recombines TRBV6-1 with TRBJ2-7; 7 bases are shared with TRBD1. The CDR3 length is 13 residues. The V gene's germline CDR1 is MNHNS and CDR2 SASEGT. V lost 6 bases, J lost 7 bases, and 9 bases stayed unmatched. Written as DNA, the CDR3 is TGTGCCAGCAGCACGACAGGGAATATGGAGCAGTACTTC. This encodes CASSTTGNMEQYF.

The genes are TRBV19 and TRBJ1-5, with TRBD1 identical over 11 bases. The CDR3 has 16 residues. V lost 2 bases to trimming and J lost 4 bases; unmatched junction nucleotides: 4. Per germline, CDR1 LNHDA and CDR2 SQIVND (reference sequence). CDR3 amino acids: CASSIRDRGRNQPQHF. The DNA of the CDR3 is TGTGCCAGTAGTATACGGGACAGGGGGAGAAATCAGCCCCAGCATTTT.

Points on this clonotype: Because the CDR3's place on the DNA is in doubt, the DNA is left out and the CDR3 is given as listed by TCRdb. This chain links TRBV28 with TRBJ1-1; the table's D call of TRBD1 was not tested on the DNA. The CDR3 adds up to 16 amino acids, both ends counted. CDR1 is MDHEN, CDR2 SYDVKM, per germline. CDR3: CASSFGQGAGVIGGIF.

This clonotype was counted a few times. This rearrangement joins TRBV20-1 to TRBJ1-2, with D possibly TRBD1 on 6 matching bases. The CDR3 runs to 13 residues. V dropped 1 base and J dropped 3 bases, with 9 bases sitting between them. Germline V gives CDR1 DFQATT, CDR2 SNEGSKA (reference sequence). CDR3 nucleotides: TGCAGTGCTAGAGCAGGGGTAGACTATGGCTACACCTTC. The encoded protein is CSARAGVDYGYTF.

This clonotype was detected only a few times. The rearrangement links TRBV20-1 to TRBJ2-7; 7 nucleotides agree with TRBD2. Germline assignment: CDR1 DFQATT and CDR2 SNEGSKA (reference sequence). J gave up 0 bases and V 3 bases, and 8 bases lay outside the gene matches. The CDR3 has 15 residues. The CDR3 spells CSASHVGGSSYEQYF. CDR3 sequence (DNA): TGCAGTGCTAGCCACGTCGGCGGGAGCTCCTACGAGCAGTACTTC.

The rearrangement uses TRBV20-1 and TRBJ2-3; tentatively, D is TRBD2 (5 bases). The V and J ends lost 6 bases and 2 bases respectively, with 12 bases between them. The length of the CDR3 is 13 residues. Germline CDR1 reads DFQATT; CDR2 reads SNEGSKA (reference sequence). CDR3 sequence: CSAVGLNTDTQYF. The CDR3 DNA sequence: TGCAGTGCCGTCGGACTTAACACAGATACGCAGTATTTT.

The CDR3 sequence is CASPTGTSGRAMDTGELFF. In DNA, the CDR3 is TGTGCCAGCCCAACCGGGACTAGCGGGAGGGCCATGGACACCGGGGAGCTGTTTTTT. The chain carries TRBV28 and TRBJ2-2; 16 nucleotides match TRBD2. CDR1 MDHEN and CDR2 SYDVKM come from the germline V gene. This CDR3 comprises 19 residues. The V segment lost 8 bases and the J segment 3 bases; nucleotides outside the gene matches: 12.

V and J are TRBV12-2 and TRBJ2-5; the tabulated D call, TRBD1, remains unverified against the DNA. TRBV12-2 is a listed pseudogene. The CDR3 is 16 residues long. CDR3 in amino acids: CASRSRAGAYQETQYF. CDR3 nucleotide sequence: TGTGCAAGTCGCTCCCGAGCGGGGGCGTACCAAGAGACCCAGTACTTC.

This clonotype showed up just a few times. The chain uses TRBV6-1 and TRBJ1-6; 8 nucleotides agree with TRBD1. Germline-derived CDR1 and CDR2 are MNHNS and SASEGT. The CDR3 runs 15 residues. The V gene end was trimmed by 7 bases and the J gene end by 7 bases; junction bases not matched to a gene: 9. This CDR3 is CASKNRTGINSPLHF. CDR3 DNA: TGTGCCAGCAAAAACCGGACAGGGATCAATTCACCCCTCCACTTT.

The CDR3 DNA is TGCAGTGCCACCCCCCTTAACACTGAAGCTTTCTTT. It yields the protein CSATPLNTEAFF. The chain joins TRBV20-1 to TRBJ1-1; D unclear. Germline CDR1 is DFQATT and CDR2 is SNEGSKA (reference sequence). Trimming left V 6 bases short and J 2 bases short, with 10 bases between. The CDR3 contains 12 residues.

This rearrangement joins TRBV7-9 to TRBJ2-2; 14 bases align to TRBD2. The CDR3 contains 18 residues. J was trimmed by 1 base and V by 5 bases; bases with no gene match: 6. Germline CDR1 reads SEHNR; CDR2 reads FQNEAQ (reference sequence). CDR3 bases: TGTGCCAGCAGCCCGGGGACTAGCGGGGGCCTGAACACCGGGGAGCTGTTTTTT. It specifies CASSPGTSGGLNTGELFF.

This clonotype was seen a few times. The genes are TRBV7-9 and TRBJ1-6; 8 bases match TRBD1. Germline assignment: CDR1 SEHNR and CDR2 FQNEAQ (reference sequence). This CDR3 has 15 amino acids. V shed 5 bases, J shed 9 bases, and the junction held 9 bases outside the gene matches. The CDR3, as DNA: TGTGCCAGCAGCATAGACAGGGGATCGGGTTCACCCCTCCACTTT. It specifies CASSIDRGSGSPLHF.

Only a few counts were recorded for this clonotype. This rearrangement joins TRBV20-1 to TRBJ1-2; 8 bases fit TRBD1. J gave up 5 bases and V 2 bases, and 13 bases lay outside the gene matches. This CDR3 has 16 residues. Per the germline V gene, CDR1 is DFQATT and CDR2 is SNEGSKA (reference sequence). CDR3 bases: TGCAGTGCTAGACGAGATCCGGGACAGGAGGTATATGGCTACACCTTC. This gives the protein CSARRDPGQEVYGYTF.

A few counts support this clonotype. The rearrangement links TRBV20-1 to TRBJ1-5; D is possibly TRBD1 (6 bases). Trimming left V 3 bases short and J 1 base short, with 7 bases between. Germline V lookup: CDR1 DFQATT, CDR2 SNEGSKA (reference sequence). The CDR3 spans 13 residues. CDR3 nucleotides: TGCAGTGCTAGGGGGACAAGCAATCAGCCCCAGCATTTT. Protein: CSARGTSNQPQHF.

This chain connects TRBV7-6 to TRBJ1-1; D gene unclear. The V gene's germline CDR1 is SGHVS and CDR2 FNYEAQ. CDR3 length: 14 residues. Trimming stripped 6 bases from V and 5 bases from J, with 16 bases between. CDR3 amino acids: CASSPRAGATEAFF. CDR3 coding DNA: TGTGCCAGCAGTCCTCGAGCGGGCGCGACTGAAGCTTTCTTT.

The chain employs TRBV6-5 and TRBJ1-5, with D hard to call. Germline loops: CDR1 MNHEY, CDR2 SVGAGI. CDR3 size: 14 residues. V gave up 2 bases and J gave up 7 bases, with 12 bases separating them. The CDR3 spells CASSYTDTGQPQHF. Written as DNA, the CDR3 is TGTGCCAGCAGTTACACAGATACGGGGCAGCCCCAGCATTTT.

J is TRBJ2-7 and V is TRBV20-1; D gene ambiguous. This CDR3 region has 12 residues. Germline-derived CDR1 and CDR2 are DFQATT and SNEGSKA (reference sequence). Trimming removed 1 base at V and 0 bases at J, with 4 bases between. The CDR3 sequence is CSARVSSYEQYF. Here the CDR3 DNA reads TGCAGTGCTAGAGTCAGCTCCTACGAGCAGTACTTC.